This T cell receptor (beta chain) was obtained from a study of blood T cell repertoires in COVID-19. In the study overall: PBMCs, B-cell-depleted T cells, or T cells provided the cDNA or gDNA that made up the material.

Original processing methods: Nucleated cell number was recorded as an estimate derived from reference gene primer amplification. Profiling relied on immunoSEQ multiplex PCR, and the TCRdb table lists in-frame clones only, not all of them. For V, J and clone size, that table is used; D and trimming come from the DNA. The table has fewer than 350,000 clones, 85% to 90% seen once; the top ten hold about 1.5%. The germline CDR1 and CDR2 sequences are SGHNT and YENEEA. The CDR3 loop spans 16 amino acids. V was pared by 3 bases and J by 2 bases, with 4 bases of the junction left unmatched. Assignments of participants to cohorts depended upon their own reported clinical history.

The sequenced material came from PBMCs or T cells enriched from blood (not recorded which). The chain has TRBV11-3 and TRBJ2-5; 12 nucleotides align to TRBD2. This clonotype was sampled from a woman aged 18-29 years with acute COVID-19. Written as DNA, the CDR3 is TGTGCCAGCAGCTTGCGACTAGCGGGGGCACAAGAGACCCAGTACTTC. It yields the protein CASSLRLAGAQETQYF.